This T cell receptor beta chain was recorded in a study of cytomegalovirus exposure and HLA in healthy donors. Study information: Within an early data release were 80 million to 90 million unique TCRs drawn from HLA-typed donors. Of some 400 genotyped donors, 75% to 90% grouped in the Caucasian-associated ancestry cluster.

In the case of this clone: As yet, its antigen is unknown.

Overall study findings and caveats: It was reported that TCR beta sequences correctly inferred the HLA-A and HLA-B alleles for most subjects.

The ends lost 5 bases at V and 9 bases at J; junction bases unmatched: 7. Germline values: CDR1 SGHTA, CDR2 FQGTGA. The CDR3 totals 15 residues. PCR was performed using 60 Vbeta and 13 Jbeta primers. Some clones are missing from TCRdb's copy, which holds only in-frame ones; the method was immunoSEQ multiplex PCR. The sample includes around 150,000 clones, 80% to 85% of them seen just once. The source is a woman between 45 and 60 years old in good health and CMV-seropositive. Source material: PBMCs. The genes are TRBV7-3 and TRBJ2-1; 13 bases map to TRBD2. CDR3: CASSAGTSGVIEQFF. The CDR3, as DNA: TGTGCCAGCAGCGCCGGGACTAGCGGGGTTATTGAGCAGTTCTTC.